This record covers a single T cell receptor beta chain. Its antigen is not known. These data come from a study of T cell clonotyping in hematopoietic cell transplantation. This CDR3 has 14 amino acids. Germline CDR1 and CDR2: MGHRA and YSYEKL. Trimming removed 0 bases from V and 4 bases from J, with 9 bases in between. Using immunoSEQ multiplex PCR, the repertoire was profiled, and TCRdb retains in-frame clones only, with some absent. The sample consists of 40,000 to 45,000 clones, around 94% of them appearing once. Study conclusions and caveats: At the given depth, recipient repertoires were over 97% de novo clonotypes. Pathologically expanded recipient clonotypes increased progressively from day 30 to day 180 as diversity fell.

V is TRBV4-1 and J is TRBJ1-2; maybe TRBD1 (5 bases). The sequence was obtained from a woman in her fifties or sixties in good health. Some clones in this sample may be carry-over from other donors' samples. Sequenced input: peripheral blood mononuclear cells. The CDR3 sequence is CASSQDPGSYGYTF. The CDR3 DNA reads TGCGCCAGCAGCCAAGACCCAGGGTCCTATGGCTACACCTTC.